Below, one TCR beta chain is given with its context. The sample belongs to a study of cytotoxic CD8 clonotypes in ibrutinib-treated CLL. Study-wide context: Partial response was seen in some 24 patients and complete response in 2; after median roughly 66 months, approximately 14 stayed remitted, 12 progressed.

Profiled with immunoSEQ multiplex PCR; TCRdb holds only in-frame clones, not every one. The data hold fewer than 300,000 clones, with 65% to 85% observed a single time. The CDR3 length is 13 residues. Germline V lookup: CDR1 SEHNR, CDR2 FQNEAQ (reference sequence). Trimming removed 5 bases from V and 5 bases from J; junction bases left unmatched: 3. The specimen was PBMCs, collected at disease progression, from a patient treated with ibrutinib. This clonotype was sampled from a human donor with chronic lymphocytic leukemia. The gene calls are TRBV7-9 and TRBJ2-7, with 10 bases identical to TRBD1. Here the CDR3 DNA reads TGTGCCAGCAGCAGAGGGACAGGGGACGAGCAGTACTTC. This gives the protein CASSRGTGDEQYF.